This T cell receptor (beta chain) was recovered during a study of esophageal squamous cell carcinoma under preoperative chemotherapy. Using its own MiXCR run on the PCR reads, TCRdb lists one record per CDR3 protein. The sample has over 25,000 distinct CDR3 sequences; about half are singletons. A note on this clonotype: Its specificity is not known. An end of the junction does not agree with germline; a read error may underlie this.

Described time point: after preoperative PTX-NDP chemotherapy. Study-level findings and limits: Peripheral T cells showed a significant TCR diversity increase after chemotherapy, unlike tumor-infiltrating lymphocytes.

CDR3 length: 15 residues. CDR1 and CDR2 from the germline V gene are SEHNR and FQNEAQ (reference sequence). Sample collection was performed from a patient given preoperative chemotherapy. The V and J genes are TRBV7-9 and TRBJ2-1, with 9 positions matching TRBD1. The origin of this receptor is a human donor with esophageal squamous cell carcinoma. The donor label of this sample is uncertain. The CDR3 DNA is TGTGCCAGCAGCTTAAGGGACAGGGATTATAATGAGCAATTCTTC. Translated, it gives CASSLRDRDYNEQFF.